This is a list of T cell receptor beta chains from one sample in a study of cytotoxic CD8 clonotypes in ibrutinib-treated CLL. The assay was immunoSEQ multiplex PCR, and TCRdb's table has in-frame clones only and misses some. Of about 70,000 clones listed, 90% were seen once; the top ten hold 3% to 3.5%. Sequenced here: PBMCs, sampled after 12 months of ibrutinib treatment. These receptors were collected from a human donor with chronic lymphocytic leukemia. The CDR3 runs from the conserved cysteine through the conserved F or W.

len	v_gene	j_gene	CDR3aa
16	TRBV7-2	TRBJ1-5	CASSLVTGGSGQPQHF
12	TRBV5-6	TRBJ2-1	CASSLAGREQFF
14	TRBV30	TRBJ1-6	CAWSERGYNSPLHF
14	TRBV6-1	TRBJ2-3	CASRPQGSTDTQYF
14	TRBV4-1	TRBJ2-7	CASSQVGGSYEQYF
13	TRBV19	TRBJ1-1	CASSIVVNTEAFF
14	TRBV28	TRBJ2-7	CASIEGGFSYEQYF
13	TRBV11-3	TRBJ2-3	CASSLNPADTQYF
13	TRBV7-6	TRBJ2-5	CASSLARGETQYF
15	TRBV19	TRBJ1-5	CASSMWGQGSQPQHF
15	TRBV28	TRBJ2-1	CASRPTGGSYNEQFF
14	TRBV13	TRBJ2-2	CASSVTGSTGELFF
15	TRBV6-5	TRBJ1-5	CASSYSSRGHQPQHF
14	TRBV5-4	TRBJ2-7	CASSLKGQPYEQYF
16	TRBV9	TRBJ1-1	CASSGGQGPQNTEAFF
14	TRBV6-5	TRBJ2-7	CASEPGQGASEQYF
15	TRBV6-1	TRBJ2-7	CASSEAGTARHEQYF
14	TRBV19	TRBJ2-1	CASSILAGYNEQFF
16	TRBV28	TRBJ2-3	CASSLGGFGSTDTQYF
12	TRBV10-3	TRBJ1-1	CAISESGDKAFF
12	TRBV12-5	TRBJ2-7	CASGDGPPEQYF
15	TRBV28	TRBJ2-2	CASSQVIFNTGELFF
13	TRBV29-1	TRBJ2-7	CSVTGGETYEQYF
16	TRBV6-1	TRBJ2-7	CASSELLGQSSYEQYF
16	TRBV18	TRBJ1-2	CASSPTIGTQGHGYTF